Shown below are 8 T cell receptor beta chains from a single sample sequenced in a study of Graves' ophthalmopathy and Graves' hyperthyroidism. CDR3 regions of TCR beta were amplified from RNA transcripts. Second-round multiplex PCR came after a first-round RT-PCR that employed HTBI primers. TCRdb reprocessed the multiplex PCR reads with MiXCR, giving one entry per CDR3 protein. Of approximately 700,000 distinct CDR3 sequences listed, 35% to 50% are singletons. Source material: peripheral blood. The receptors shown here come from an adult man with Graves' ophthalmopathy.

This chain connects TRBV25-1 to TRBJ2-7; 9 bases agree with TRBD2. CDR3 size: 14 residues. Germline V CDR1 and CDR2: MGHDK, SYGVNS. CDR3 protein: CARGIAGDPYEQYF. CDR3 DNA sequence: TGTGCTAGGGGAATAGCGGGGGACCCCTACGAGCAGTACTTC.

The chain recombines TRBV10-3 with TRBJ1-2, with TRBD1 identical over 9 bases. V lost 6 bases and J lost 2; bases outside the gene matches: 1. The CDR3 has 13 amino acids. Germline CDR1 ENHRY, CDR2 SYGVKD. This CDR3 reads CAIRTGGNYGYTF. The CDR3 nucleotides are TGTGCCATCAGGACAGGGGGAAACTATGGCTACACCTTC.

This clonotype has ten or more counts. This sequence joins TRBV29-1 and TRBJ2-7, with D perhaps matching TRBD1 (5 bases). V lost 1 base, J lost 2 bases, and 12 bases lay in between. This CDR3 is built from 14 residues. Germline V gene sequence: CDR1 SQVTM, CDR2 ANQGSEA. The CDR3: CSVEGVTAPYEQYF. The CDR3 bases are TGCAGCGTTGAAGGGGTGACAGCGCCCTACGAGCAGTACTTC.

This clonotype has only a few counts. The chain employs TRBV12-3 or TRBV12-4 and TRBJ1-5; D gene unclear. Deletions cut 6 bases from V and 6 bases from J, with 21 bases between. This CDR3 spans 16 amino acids. CDR3 nucleotide sequence: TGTGCCAGCAGCCCCACTTTGGAGGGATTGGGTCAGCCCCAGCATTTT. This sequence encodes CASSPTLEGLGQPQHF.

In DNA form, the CDR3 reads TGTGCCAGCAGTTTAGAGGGGGGCATTGTGGAGACCCAGTACTTC. It translates to CASSLEGGIVETQYF. The genes are TRBV27 and TRBJ2-5; tentatively, D is TRBD1 or TRBD2 (6 bases each). This CDR3 has 15 residues. Germline V lookup: CDR1 MNHEY, CDR2 SMNVEV (reference sequence). V shed 2 bases and J shed 5 bases, with 15 bases lying between them.

V and J are TRBV7-2 and TRBJ2-2; possibly TRBD1 for D (5 bases). This CDR3 has 15 residues. V gave up 4 bases and J gave up 3 bases, with 12 bases separating them. Per germline, CDR1 SGHTA and CDR2 FQGNSA. The CDR3 is CASSSEDTYTGELFF. The CDR3 DNA reads TGTGCCAGCAGCTCTGAGGACACCTACACCGGGGAGCTGTTTTTT.

The CDR3 nucleotides read TGTGCCATCAGTGACACGGACAAAAACATTCAGTACTTC. Its protein product is CAISDTDKNIQYF. The V call is TRBV10-3, the J call TRBJ2-4; D unresolved. Germline loops: CDR1 ENHRY, CDR2 SYGVKD. Trimming removed 3 bases from V and 3 bases from J, with 6 bases in between. The CDR3 consists of 13 residues.

Points on this clonotype: An end of the junction does not agree with germline; a read error may underlie this. The V gene is TRBV12-5, the J gene TRBJ1-1; 8 bases map to TRBD1. The germline V gene has CDR1 LGHNT and CDR2 FRNRAP. The CDR3 spans 14 residues. CDR3 coding DNA: TGTGCCAGCAGACACGACCCAGGGGGCACTGAATCTTTCTTT. Translated: CASRHDPGGTESFF.